There are a few counts of the clone carrying this T cell receptor (beta chain). These data belong to a study of blood T cell repertoires in COVID-19. CDR3 length: 14 amino acids. Trimming took 5 bases from V and 0 from J, leaving 7 bases between them. CDR1 is MRHNA and CDR2 is SNTAGT in the germline V gene. Participants were aged about 18 to 100 years from 20 to 30 US areas. Grouping used clinical history reported by participants in a survey and questionnaire. In the source study's methods: Amplification of reference gene primers provided the estimated nucleated cell counts. Only in-frame clones appear in the TCRdb table, and some are missing; sequencing was by immunoSEQ multiplex PCR. D and trimming come from the DNA, and the V and J calls and clone size come from that table. The sample carries about 170,000 clones, around 80% recorded once.

The clonotype comes from a woman aged 45-65 years in a cohort exposed to, infected with or recovered from COVID-19 (not recorded which). This chain joins TRBV6-4 and TRBJ2-2, with no clear D. The sample comprised PBMCs or T cells enriched from blood (not recorded which). This CDR3 reads CASSTSANTGELFF. The DNA of the CDR3 is TGTGCCAGCAGTACATCCGCGAACACCGGGGAGCTGTTTTTT.